The next 20 T cell receptor beta chains were all read from a single sample in a study of control samples from healthy donors and cancer patients. Profiling relied on immunoSEQ multiplex PCR, and the TCRdb table lists in-frame clones only, not all of them. The data hold about 130,000 clones, with about nine tenths observed a single time. Sequenced: blood. These receptors all stem from a man younger than 35 in good health.

This sequence joins TRBV19 and TRBJ1-1, with D maybe TRBD1 (6 bases). Germline CDR1 LNHDA, CDR2 SQIVND (reference sequence). Trimming stripped 5 bases from V and 6 bases from J, with 13 bases between. CDR3 length: 13 amino acids. CDR3 sequence: CASSGNRAAEAFF. CDR3 in DNA: TGTGCCAGTAGTGGTAACAGGGCCGCTGAAGCTTTCTTT.

CDR3 DNA sequence: TGTGCCAGCAGTTTACCCAGACAGGTTATCTCCTACGAGCAGTACTTC. The encoded protein is CASSLPRQVISYEQYF. The V and J genes are TRBV28 and TRBJ2-7; D perhaps matches TRBD1 (6 bases). CDR3 length: 16 residues. Germline CDR1 is MDHEN and CDR2 is SYDVKM. V lost 2 bases, J lost 0 bases, and 14 bases lay in between.

V usage is TRBV5-1 and J usage is TRBJ2-5, with 11 bases that match TRBD2. Germline CDR1 and CDR2: SGHRS and YFSETQ. This CDR3 spans 18 amino acids. The V and J ends lost 3 bases and 3 bases, in that order; junction bases with no gene match: 13. The CDR3 DNA sequence: TGCGCCAGCAGCTACGGGACCGGGACTAGCGGAATCAAAGAGACCCAGTACTTC. Its translation is CASSYGTGTSGIKETQYF. The full variable domain, with the rest looked up from reference TRBV5-1 and TRBJ2-5, is KAGVTQTPRYLIKTRGQQVTLSCSPISGHRSVSWYQQTPGQGLQFLFEYFSETQRNKGNFPGRFSGRQFSNSRSEMNVSTLELGDSALYLCASSYGTGTSGIKETQYFGPGTRLLVL.

This chain's CDR3 is CASTSLGQGRGGYTF. For the CDR3, the DNA is TGTGCCAGCACCTCCCTTGGACAGGGCAGAGGTGGCTACACCTTC. This rearrangement joins TRBV2 to TRBJ1-2, with 8 bases that match TRBD1. CDR1 and CDR2 from the germline V gene are SNHLY and FYNNEI. The CDR3 has 15 residues. V shed 7 bases, J shed 7 bases, and the junction held 14 bases outside the gene matches. The whole variable domain, filled in from reference TRBV2 and TRBJ1-2, reads EPEVTQTPSHQVTQMGQEVILRCVPISNHLYFYWYRQILGQKVEFLVSFYNNEISEKSEIFDDQFSVERPDGSNFTLKIRSTKLEDSAMYFCASTSLGQGRGGYTFGSGTRLTVV.

This sequence joins TRBV3-1 (or the pseudogene TRBV3-2) and TRBJ2-3; 8 bases are shared with TRBD2. V was pared by 4 bases and J by 3 bases, with 6 bases of the junction left unmatched. The germline V gene encodes CDR1 LGHDT and CDR2 YNNKEL (reference sequence). The CDR3 length is 15 residues. CDR3 region: CASSPRGVRTDTQYF. The CDR3 bases are TGTGCCAGCAGCCCGCGGGGGGTCAGGACAGATACGCAGTATTTT.

This clone was seen only once. The chain carries TRBV29-1 and TRBJ2-3; no clear D gene. Germline loops: CDR1 SQVTM, CDR2 ANQGSEA. The CDR3 spans 14 residues. V was trimmed by 2 bases and J by 7 bases, leaving 16 bases between them. Written as DNA, the CDR3 is TGCAGCGTTGAATCCCTATCCCGTTCAAATACGCAGTATTTT. It yields the protein CSVESLSRSNTQYF.

The chain carries TRBV7-9 and TRBJ1-2; 7 positions agree with TRBD1. This CDR3 has 15 residues. Per germline, CDR1 SEHNR and CDR2 FQNEAQ (reference sequence). J lost 4 bases, V lost 0 bases, and 5 bases had no gene match. CDR3 nucleotides: TGTGCCAGCAGCTTAGCCACCGGGACAGCCTATGGCTACACCTTC. Protein sequence: CASSLATGTAYGYTF. Based on the CDR3 plus reference TRBV7-9 and TRBJ1-2, the full variable domain is DTGVSQNPRHKITKRGQNVTFRCDPISEHNRLYWYRQTLGQGPEFLTYFQNEAQLEKSRLLSDRFSAERPKGSFSTLEIQRTEQGDSAMYLCASSLATGTAYGYTFGSGTRLTVV.

This clone was detected once. The CDR3 reads CASSYSTGEGSPLHF. CDR3 DNA sequence: TGTGCCAGCAGTTACTCGACGGGGGAGGGTTCACCCCTCCACTTT. The rearrangement joins TRBV6-5 to TRBJ1-6, with D tentatively TRBD1 (5 bases). Germline values: CDR1 MNHEY, CDR2 SVGAGI. This CDR3 is built from 15 residues. V lost 0 bases and J 9 bases, leaving 12 bases between the germline ends.

V gene TRBV5-1 combines with J gene TRBJ2-5; D ambiguous. The CDR3 length is 15 residues. The ends were cut back, 5 bases at V and 5 bases at J, with 19 bases in the middle. The germline CDR1 and CDR2 sequences are SGHRS and YFSETQ. The CDR3 is CASREQALIRETQYF. The CDR3 bases are TGCGCCAGCAGAGAGCAGGCGCTTATCCGGGAGACCCAGTACTTC.

This clone appeared once. The chain couples TRBV5-1 to TRBJ2-7; D remains ambiguous. Trimming left V 4 bases short and J 0 bases short, with 11 bases between. The CDR3 is 14 residues long. CDR1 is SGHRS and CDR2 is YFSETQ in the germline V gene. The CDR3 coding sequence is TGCGCCAGCAGCCCCTCCGTGGGCTCCTACGAGCAGTACTTC. Protein product: CASSPSVGSYEQYF.

This clone was observed once. The chain is built from TRBV5-1 and TRBJ2-5; TRBD1 matches at 9 bases. Germline lookup yields CDR1 SGHRS and CDR2 YFSETQ. This CDR3 region has 15 residues. The V gene end was trimmed by 2 bases and the J gene end by 2 bases; junction bases not matched to a gene: 4. In nucleotides, the CDR3 is TGCGCCAGCAGCTTTACTGGGACAGGGCAAGAGACCCAGTACTTC. Its translation is CASSFTGTGQETQYF.

This chain connects TRBV19 to TRBJ2-5; 14 nucleotides agree with TRBD2. Per the germline V gene, CDR1 is LNHDA and CDR2 is SQIVND (reference sequence). CDR3 length: 17 residues. Trimming cost V 3 bases and J 2 bases; bases outside gene matches: 5. CDR3 coding DNA: TGTGCCAGTAGTATCCCGACTAGCGGGGGGGCTCAAGAGACCCAGTACTTC. Its translation is CASSIPTSGGAQETQYF. Combining the CDR3 with reference TRBV19 and TRBJ2-5 gives the whole variable domain DGGITQSPKYLFRKEGQNVTLSCEQNLNHDAMYWYRQDPGQGLRLIYYSQIVNDFQKGDIAEGYSVSREKKESFPLTVTSAQKNPTAFYLCASSIPTSGGAQETQYFGPGTRLLVL.

The gene calls are TRBV11-2 and TRBJ2-7; D gene unclear. V lost 4 bases and J lost 0, with 13 bases in between. Germline V lookup: CDR1 SGHAT, CDR2 FQNNGV. This CDR3 comprises 15 residues. For the CDR3, the DNA is TGTGCCAGCAGCTCTGGACCTGTCTACTCCTACGAGCAGTACTTC. This sequence encodes CASSSGPVYSYEQYF.

The genes are TRBV10-1 and TRBJ2-1; 7 bases map to TRBD1. V shed 8 bases, J shed 7 bases, and the junction held 11 bases outside the gene matches. Germline-derived CDR1 and CDR2 are WNHNN and SYGVQD (reference sequence). The CDR3 runs 14 residues. The CDR3 region has the DNA TGCGCCAGCCTACCTCGGGACAGCGAGAATGAGCAGTTCTTC. It yields the protein CASLPRDSENEQFF.

J is TRBJ2-3 and V is TRBV9, with 11 bases identical to TRBD1. Germline trimming cut 0 bases from V and 7 bases from J; bases unmatched to any gene: 4. The length of the CDR3 is 15 residues. The germline CDR1 and CDR2 sequences are SGDLS and YYNGEE. CDR3 region: CASSVGTGGLYTQYF. Written as DNA, the CDR3 is TGTGCCAGCAGCGTAGGGACAGGGGGCTTGTATACGCAGTATTTT.

This clone came up once. The chain couples TRBV7-9 to TRBJ2-7; no clear D gene. Trimming took off 5 bases at V and 0 bases at J, with 8 bases between the two ends. The CDR3 loop spans 13 amino acids. The germline gives CDR1 SEHNR, CDR2 FQNEAQ (reference sequence). The chain's CDR3 is CASSPVSSYEQYF. CDR3 sequence (DNA): TGTGCCAGCAGCCCGGTCAGCTCCTACGAGCAGTACTTC.

This chain uses TRBV6-5 with TRBJ2-5, with D hard to call. Germline-derived CDR1 and CDR2 are MNHEY and SVGAGI. Trimming left V 8 bases short and J 2 bases short, with 6 bases between. The CDR3 loop spans 11 amino acids. CDR3 region: CASRVQETQYF. CDR3 coding DNA: TGTGCCAGCCGGGTTCAAGAGACCCAGTACTTC.

This rearrangement joins TRBV4-2 to TRBJ2-5; 9 nucleotides agree with TRBD2. J lost 5 bases, V lost 0 bases, and 7 bases had no gene match. CDR1 and CDR2 (germline): LGHNA, YNFKEQ. The CDR3 totals 16 residues. The CDR3 DNA reads as TGTGCCAGCAGCCAAGAGTCTAGCGGGGCAGTTGAGACCCAGTACTTC. Translated: CASSQESSGAVETQYF.

This chain uses TRBV6-5 with TRBJ2-3; D possibly corresponds to TRBD2 (7 bases). The CDR3 sequence is 14 residues long. Germline V CDR1 and CDR2: MNHEY, SVGAGI. The ends were cut back, 6 bases at V and 1 base at J, with 11 bases in the middle. Here the CDR3 reads CASRDSGGTDTQYF. CDR3 in DNA: TGTGCCAGCAGGGACAGCGGGGGCACAGATACGCAGTATTTT.

The chain recombines TRBV6-4 with TRBJ2-7, with D hard to call. Trimming shortened V by 8 bases and J by 6 bases, and 11 bases separated the two germline ends. Germline V gene data show CDR1 as MRHNA and CDR2 as SNTAGT. The CDR3 contains 11 residues. The chain's CDR3 is CASGSLVEQYF. The CDR3 region has the DNA TGTGCCAGCGGTAGCCTGGTCGAGCAGTACTTC.